The rows below give T cell receptor beta chains drawn from one sample of a study of T cell responses to AZD1222 COVID-19 vaccine. The table came from immunoSEQ multiplex PCR; TCRdb's copy has only in-frame clones and leaves some out. This table has 150,000 or so clones, 90% to 95% appearing once. The source material was peripheral blood, sampled on day 0 of AZD1222 vaccination. Receptors were obtained from an adult in good health. CDR3s include the opening cysteine and the closing phenylalanine or tryptophan. A D gene is named only where the DNA matches it firmly. Clone size, where shown, is once, few, many, or a class for clones that have expanded.

V gene: TRBV9
D gene: .
J gene: TRBJ1-3
clone size: .
CDR3 DNA: TGTGCCAGCAGCGTTCTGGCAGCTGGAAACACCATATATTTT
CDR3 protein: CASSVLAAGNTIYF

V gene: TRBV5-1
D gene: .
J gene: TRBJ1-5
clone size: .
CDR3 DNA: TGCGCCAGCAGCTTGGCCCTAGCTAAACCCAAGCCATTGACCGGGAGCAATCAGCCCCAGCATTTT
CDR3 protein: CASSLALAKPKPLTGSNQPQHF

V gene: TRBV6-5
D gene: .
J gene: TRBJ2-7
clone size: .
CDR3 DNA: TGTGCCAGCACCCTAGAGCAGGGAGGCTACGAGCAGTACTTC
CDR3 protein: CASTLEQGGYEQYF

V gene: TRBV2
D gene: .
J gene: TRBJ1-1
clone size: .
CDR3 DNA: TGTGCCAGCAGTGAAACGTGGGGAAGGACTGAAGCTTTCTTT
CDR3 protein: CASSETWGRTEAFF

V gene: TRBV3-1/TRBV3-2
D gene: .
J gene: TRBJ2-3
clone size: .
CDR3 DNA: TGTGCCAGCAGCCTAAGAGGCTACCGCACAGATACGCAGTATTTT
CDR3 protein: CASSLRGYRTDTQYF

V gene: TRBV24-1
D gene: .
J gene: TRBJ1-2
clone size: .
CDR3 DNA: TGTGCCACCAGTGAGGGGTCTAACTATGGCTACACCTTC
CDR3 protein: CATSEGSNYGYTF

V gene: TRBV28
D gene: .
J gene: TRBJ1-1
clone size: .
CDR3 DNA: TGTGCCAGCAAGGATTCCCGGGCGGGGAACACTGAAGCTTTCTTT
CDR3 protein: CASKDSRAGNTEAFF

V gene: TRBV10-3
D gene: .
J gene: TRBJ1-2
clone size: .
CDR3 DNA: TGTGCCATCAGTGAGAGGGGCGGACCCTATGGCTACACCTTC
CDR3 protein: CAISERGGPYGYTF

V gene: TRBV19
D gene: TRBD2
J gene: TRBJ2-1
clone size: .
CDR3 DNA: TGTGCCAGTAGCTACTTACTAGCGGGGGGGTCCTACAATGAGCAGTTCTTC
CDR3 protein: CASSYLLAGGSYNEQFF

V gene: TRBV30
D gene: .
J gene: TRBJ1-2
clone size: .
CDR3 DNA: TGTGCCTGGAGAATAACAGGGTCCAACTATGGCTACACCTTC
CDR3 protein: CAWRITGSNYGYTF

V gene: TRBV9
D gene: .
J gene: TRBJ2-2
clone size: .
CDR3 DNA: TGTGCCAGCTCCCTATCTCTCTCGGGAGCCACCGGGGAGCTGTTTTTT
CDR3 protein: CASSLSLSGATGELFF

V gene: TRBV7-2
D gene: .
J gene: TRBJ2-2
clone size: .
CDR3 DNA: TGTGCCAGCAGCTTAGAAAAGTTAGACAGGCACACCGGGGAGCTGTTTTTT
CDR3 protein: CASSLEKLDRHTGELFF

V gene: TRBV6-5
D gene: .
J gene: TRBJ2-7
clone size: .
CDR3 DNA: TGTGCCAGCAGTTACATGGGGGAAAGAGTTTCCGAGCAGTACTTC
CDR3 protein: CASSYMGERVSEQYF

V gene: TRBV7-9
D gene: .
J gene: TRBJ1-4
clone size: .
CDR3 DNA: TGTGCCAGCAGCACGGGTCACCGGGGTAATGAAAAACTGTTTTTT
CDR3 protein: CASSTGHRGNEKLFF

V gene: TRBV11-2
D gene: .
J gene: TRBJ1-3
clone size: .
CDR3 DNA: TGTGCCAGCAGCTTAGTCGCAGTAGCTTCTGGAAACACCATATATTTT
CDR3 protein: CASSLVAVASGNTIYF

V gene: TRBV9
D gene: TRBD1
J gene: TRBJ2-2
clone size: .
CDR3 DNA: TGTGCCAGCAGCGTAGGGGACAGGGGTACCGGGGAGCTGTTTTTT
CDR3 protein: CASSVGDRGTGELFF

V gene: TRBV5-6
D gene: .
J gene: TRBJ1-1
clone size: .
CDR3 DNA: TGTGCCAGCAGCCGGCTGTCCGCGACAACAGCTTTCTTT
CDR3 protein: CASSRLSATTAFF

V gene: TRBV11-3
D gene: .
J gene: TRBJ1-1
clone size: .
CDR3 DNA: TGTGCCAGCAGCGCAGGGGTATACACTGAAGCTTTCTTT
CDR3 protein: CASSAGVYTEAFF

V gene: TRBV5-6
D gene: .
J gene: TRBJ1-1
clone size: .
CDR3 DNA: TGTGCCAGCAGCCGCACAGGGATCACTGAAGCTTTCTTT
CDR3 protein: CASSRTGITEAFF

V gene: TRBV14
D gene: .
J gene: TRBJ2-7
clone size: .
CDR3 DNA: TGTGCCAGCAGCCAAGATCCGGGACGTTCCTACGAGCAGTACTTC
CDR3 protein: CASSQDPGRSYEQYF

V gene: TRBV28
D gene: TRBD1
J gene: TRBJ1-2
clone size: .
CDR3 DNA: TGTGCCAGCAGTTCCCGACAGGGTAGAGGTCCCTATGGCTACACCTTC
CDR3 protein: CASSSRQGRGPYGYTF

V gene: TRBV6-1
D gene: .
J gene: TRBJ1-4
clone size: .
CDR3 DNA: TGTGCCAGCAGTGAAAGGGGGTTTGGGGAAAAACTGTTTTTT
CDR3 protein: CASSERGFGEKLFF

V gene: TRBV18
D gene: .
J gene: TRBJ1-2
clone size: .
CDR3 DNA: TGTGCCAGCTCACTCAACCCCGGGGGACAAAATGGCTACACCTTC
CDR3 protein: CASSLNPGGQNGYTF

V gene: TRBV20-1
D gene: .
J gene: TRBJ2-1
clone size: once
CDR3 DNA: TGCAGTGCTAGTTGGACGCCTGGTGAGCAGTTCTTC
CDR3 protein: CSASWTPGEQFF

V gene: TRBV4-1
D gene: .
J gene: TRBJ1-4
clone size: .
CDR3 DNA: TGCGCCAGCAGCCTTACTGGGGCACGTGGAGAAAAACTGTTTTTT
CDR3 protein: CASSLTGARGEKLFF

V gene: TRBV3-1/TRBV3-2
D gene: .
J gene: TRBJ2-7
clone size: .
CDR3 DNA: TGTGCCAGCAGCCACCGGGGCAGTCTGAACGAGCAGTACTTC
CDR3 protein: CASSHRGSLNEQYF

V gene: TRBV4-1
D gene: .
J gene: TRBJ1-5
clone size: .
CDR3 DNA: TGCGCCAGCAGCCAAGATGTAGGCAGGCCCCAGCATTTT
CDR3 protein: CASSQDVGRPQHF

V gene: TRBV5-1
D gene: .
J gene: TRBJ1-2
clone size: .
CDR3 DNA: TGCGCCAGCAGCTTGGGACAGCCCTATGGCTACACCTTC
CDR3 protein: CASSLGQPYGYTF

V gene: TRBV2
D gene: .
J gene: TRBJ1-3
clone size: .
CDR3 DNA: TGTGCCAGCAGTCTCGGACAGTCCTCTGGAAACACCATATATTTT
CDR3 protein: CASSLGQSSGNTIYF

V gene: TRBV3-1/TRBV3-2
D gene: .
J gene: TRBJ2-7
clone size: .
CDR3 DNA: TGTGCCAGCAGCCAAGTGATGGGGGGGCGGCACGAGCAGTACTTC
CDR3 protein: CASSQVMGGRHEQYF

V gene: TRBV15
D gene: TRBD1
J gene: TRBJ1-1
clone size: once
CDR3 DNA: TGTGCCACCAGCAGTGGACAGGGTGCCACTGAAGCTTTCTTT
CDR3 protein: CATSSGQGATEAFF

V gene: TRBV4-2
D gene: .
J gene: TRBJ1-5
clone size: once
CDR3 DNA: TGTGCCAGCAGCCAAGGGTATAGCAATCAGCCCCAGCATTTT
CDR3 protein: CASSQGYSNQPQHF

V gene: TRBV29-1
D gene: TRBD1
J gene: TRBJ2-1
clone size: .
CDR3 DNA: TGCAGCGTTCGGGGCGGGACAGGGGAGTTCTTC
CDR3 protein: CSVRGGTGEFF

V gene: TRBV27
D gene: .
J gene: TRBJ1-5
clone size: .
CDR3 DNA: TGTGCCAGCAGACGCACCTCGGAACAGCCCCAGCATTTT
CDR3 protein: CASRRTSEQPQHF

V gene: TRBV7-2
D gene: TRBD1
J gene: TRBJ2-3
clone size: .
CDR3 DNA: TGTGCCAGCAGCTTCGGGACAGGGGCAGATACGCAGTATTTT
CDR3 protein: CASSFGTGADTQYF

V gene: TRBV18
D gene: .
J gene: TRBJ2-5
clone size: .
CDR3 DNA: TGTGCCAGCTCACCACCCATGCATGCCGGGGCCCAGTACTTC
CDR3 protein: CASSPPMHAGAQYF

V gene: TRBV11-2
D gene: .
J gene: TRBJ1-1
clone size: .
CDR3 DNA: TGTGCCAGCAGCTTAGATCCTGAGGGTGAAGCTTTCTTT
CDR3 protein: CASSLDPEGEAFF

V gene: TRBV4-1
D gene: .
J gene: TRBJ1-6
clone size: .
CDR3 DNA: TGCGCCAGCAGCCAGCAGCCGTGGTCACCCCTCCACTTT
CDR3 protein: CASSQQPWSPLHF

V gene: TRBV27
D gene: TRBD2
J gene: TRBJ2-7
clone size: .
CDR3 DNA: TGTGCCAGCAGTTTAACCCGGCAGCGGGGGGGCTATCCCTACGAGCAGTACTTC
CDR3 protein: CASSLTRQRGGYPYEQYF

V gene: TRBV6-2/TRBV6-3
D gene: .
J gene: TRBJ2-2
clone size: .
CDR3 DNA: TGTGCCAGCAGTTACGAGCCAAACACCGGGGAGCTGTTTTTT
CDR3 protein: CASSYEPNTGELFF

V gene: TRBV7-8
D gene: TRBD1
J gene: TRBJ1-1
clone size: .
CDR3 DNA: TGTGCCAGCAGCCTACGGGACAGGTCATTCCATGTGGCTTTCTTT
CDR3 protein: CASSLRDRSFHVAFF

V gene: TRBV5-1
D gene: TRBD1
J gene: TRBJ1-2
clone size: .
CDR3 DNA: TGCGCCAGCAGCTTCCGGACAGGGAGGAGTATTCAAGGCGGCTACACCTTC
CDR3 protein: CASSFRTGRSIQGGYTF

V gene: TRBV9
D gene: TRBD2
J gene: TRBJ2-3
clone size: .
CDR3 DNA: TGTGCCAGCAGCGTAGGGACTAGGAACGCAGATACGCAGTATTTT
CDR3 protein: CASSVGTRNADTQYF

V gene: TRBV5-1
D gene: .
J gene: TRBJ1-6
clone size: once
CDR3 DNA: TGCGCCAGCAGCTTGGGGGGCCCGCCCCTCCACTTT
CDR3 protein: CASSLGGPPLHF

V gene: TRBV11-2
D gene: TRBD1
J gene: TRBJ1-6
clone size: .
CDR3 DNA: TGTGCCAGCAGCTTTAGACAGGGGTTGAATTCACCCCTCCACTTT
CDR3 protein: CASSFRQGLNSPLHF

V gene: TRBV5-6
D gene: TRBD1
J gene: TRBJ1-5
clone size: few
CDR3 DNA: TGTGCCAGCAGCTTGTTTTTGGGACAGAGGACCGGTGGGCAGCCCCAGCATTTT
CDR3 protein: CASSLFLGQRTGGQPQHF

V gene: TRBV6-5
D gene: .
J gene: TRBJ2-1
clone size: .
CDR3 DNA: TGTGCCAGCAGTTATGGGGGTGGCGGCAATGAGCAGTTCTTC
CDR3 protein: CASSYGGGGNEQFF

V gene: TRBV11-3
D gene: .
J gene: TRBJ2-1
clone size: .
CDR3 DNA: TGTGCCAGCAGCTTACTTGGGGGGAAGAATGAGCAGTTCTTC
CDR3 protein: CASSLLGGKNEQFF

V gene: TRBV29-1
D gene: TRBD1
J gene: TRBJ1-2
clone size: .
CDR3 DNA: TGCAGCGTTGGGTTAGGGACAGGGGCTAACTATGGCTACACCTTC
CDR3 protein: CSVGLGTGANYGYTF

V gene: TRBV28
D gene: .
J gene: TRBJ2-1
clone size: .
CDR3 DNA: TGTGCCAGCAGAGTCGGACAAGGGCATGGGGATGAGCAGTTCTTC
CDR3 protein: CASRVGQGHGDEQFF

V gene: TRBV6-5
D gene: .
J gene: TRBJ1-1
clone size: .
CDR3 DNA: TGTGCCAGCAGTTACTATGGTACGAACACTGAAGCTTTCTTT
CDR3 protein: CASSYYGTNTEAFF

V gene: TRBV6-2/TRBV6-3
D gene: .
J gene: TRBJ2-3
clone size: .
CDR3 DNA: TGTGCCAGCAGTTACCGGCAGCTCAAACCTAGCACAGATACGCAGTATTTT
CDR3 protein: CASSYRQLKPSTDTQYF

V gene: TRBV27
D gene: .
J gene: TRBJ1-1
clone size: .
CDR3 DNA: TGTGCCAGCAGTTTCCAAGGGGATCAAACTTTCTTT
CDR3 protein: CASSFQGDQTFF

V gene: TRBV5-1
D gene: .
J gene: TRBJ1-2
clone size: .
CDR3 DNA: TGCGCCAGCAGCTTGGTGTCGGGGAGGAAGAGTGGCTATGGCTACACCTTC
CDR3 protein: CASSLVSGRKSGYGYTF

V gene: TRBV5-1
D gene: .
J gene: TRBJ2-3
clone size: once
CDR3 DNA: TGCGCCAGCAGCCCTATCAAATTCTCCGCAGATACGCAGTATTTT
CDR3 protein: CASSPIKFSADTQYF

V gene: TRBV29-1
D gene: .
J gene: TRBJ2-1
clone size: .
CDR3 DNA: TGCAGCACGAAGCGACTAAGCAAGAATGAGCAGTTCTTC
CDR3 protein: CSTKRLSKNEQFF

V gene: TRBV3-1/TRBV3-2
D gene: TRBD1
J gene: TRBJ1-2
clone size: .
CDR3 DNA: TGTGCCAGCAGCCAAGATCCGGGACAGCCCTATGGCTACACCTTC
CDR3 protein: CASSQDPGQPYGYTF

V gene: TRBV5-1
D gene: TRBD1
J gene: TRBJ1-4
clone size: few
CDR3 DNA: TGCGCCAGCAGCTTGGCTTCAGGGGGAAAGGGTGAAAAACTGTTTTTT
CDR3 protein: CASSLASGGKGEKLFF

V gene: TRBV4-3
D gene: .
J gene: TRBJ2-1
clone size: .
CDR3 DNA: TGCGCCAGCAGCCTGAAGGGGTCAGGATTCGATGAGCAGTTCTTC
CDR3 protein: CASSLKGSGFDEQFF